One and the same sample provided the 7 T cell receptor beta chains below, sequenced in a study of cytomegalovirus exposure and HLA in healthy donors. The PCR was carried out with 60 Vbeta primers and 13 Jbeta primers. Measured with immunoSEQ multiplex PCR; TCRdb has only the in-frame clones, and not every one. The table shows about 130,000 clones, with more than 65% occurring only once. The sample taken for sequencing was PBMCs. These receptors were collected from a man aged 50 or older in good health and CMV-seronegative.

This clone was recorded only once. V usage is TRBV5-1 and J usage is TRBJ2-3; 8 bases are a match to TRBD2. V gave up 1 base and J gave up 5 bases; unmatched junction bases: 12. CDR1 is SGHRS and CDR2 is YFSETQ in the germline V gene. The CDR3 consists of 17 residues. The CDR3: CASSLFGPGLGVDTQYF. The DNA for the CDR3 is TGCGCCAGCAGCTTGTTTGGGCCGGGACTAGGGGTAGATACGCAGTATTTT.

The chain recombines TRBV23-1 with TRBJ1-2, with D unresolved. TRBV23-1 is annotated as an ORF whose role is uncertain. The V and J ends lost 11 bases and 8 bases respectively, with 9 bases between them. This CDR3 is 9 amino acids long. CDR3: CAPTRGYTF. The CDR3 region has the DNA TGCGCCCCGACGCGGGGCTACACCTTC.

Written as DNA, the CDR3 is TGTGCCAGTACTCAGGGCCCCTTGGACACTGAAGCTTTCTTT. Protein product: CASTQGPLDTEAFF. V gene TRBV19 combines with J gene TRBJ1-1; D may be TRBD1 (5 bases). The CDR3 length is 14 residues. Trimming took 7 bases from V and 3 from J, leaving 15 bases between them. CDR1 LNHDA and CDR2 SQIVND come from the germline V gene (reference sequence).

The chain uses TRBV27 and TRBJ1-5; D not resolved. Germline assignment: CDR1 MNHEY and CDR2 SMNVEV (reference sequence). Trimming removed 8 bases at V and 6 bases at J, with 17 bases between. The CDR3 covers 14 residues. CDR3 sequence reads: CASGRRGFSQPQHF. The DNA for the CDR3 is TGTGCCAGCGGCCGCAGAGGGTTCAGTCAGCCCCAGCATTTT.

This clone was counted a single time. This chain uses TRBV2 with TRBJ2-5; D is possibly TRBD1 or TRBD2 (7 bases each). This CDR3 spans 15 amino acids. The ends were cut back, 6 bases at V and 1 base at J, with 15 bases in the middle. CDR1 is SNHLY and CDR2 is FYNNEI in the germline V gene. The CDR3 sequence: CASREQGTTQETQYF. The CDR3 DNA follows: TGTGCCAGCAGGGAACAGGGGACTACCCAAGAGACCCAGTACTTC. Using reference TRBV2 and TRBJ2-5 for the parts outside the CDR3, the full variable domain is EPEVTQTPSHQVTQMGQEVILRCVPISNHLYFYWYRQILGQKVEFLVSFYNNEISEKSEIFDDQFSVERPDGSNFTLKIRSTKLEDSAMYFCASREQGTTQETQYFGPGTRLLVL.

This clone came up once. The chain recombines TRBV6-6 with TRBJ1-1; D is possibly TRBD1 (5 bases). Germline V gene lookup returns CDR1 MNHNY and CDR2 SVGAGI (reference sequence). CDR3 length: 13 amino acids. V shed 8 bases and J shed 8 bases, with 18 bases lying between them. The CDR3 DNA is TGTGCCAGCGCACGCCTGGGGGGAGGGGAAGCTTTCTTT. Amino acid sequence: CASARLGGGEAFF.

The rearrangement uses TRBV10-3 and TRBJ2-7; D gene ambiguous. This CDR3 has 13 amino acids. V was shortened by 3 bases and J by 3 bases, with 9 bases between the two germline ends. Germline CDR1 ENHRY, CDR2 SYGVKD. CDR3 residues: CAISDVLIYEQYF. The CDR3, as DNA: TGTGCCATCAGTGATGTACTCATCTACGAGCAGTACTTC.